This TCR beta chain was sequenced during a study of T cells in women clearing cervical HPV infection. Study as a whole: Only a few women had HLA typing results available.

Each participant carried one incident cervical HPV16 infection only. Details on this clone: Its antigen is as yet unknown. Read coverage stops 3 residues before the CDR3 terminus; the germline J gene supplies the remainder.

This table comes from immunoSEQ multiplex PCR, and its TCRdb copy is limited to in-frame clones, with some not included. The table lists about 45,000 clones. Notes on the study in general: CIN3+ cases had significantly higher TCR richness than controls; evenness did not differ.

The CDR3 contains 15 residues. Germline CDR1 and CDR2: SGHNT and YENEEA. Trimming cost V 5 bases and J 8 bases, with 19 bases left between them. V usage is TRBV11-3 and J usage is TRBJ2-1; possibly TRBD2 for D (5 bases). The receptor was isolated from a woman between 18 and 69 years old with a cervical HPV16 infection that either progressed to CIN3+ or cleared (not recorded which). Material: blood buffy coat. The CDR3: CASSPGYTRADEQFF. Partial CDR3 DNA: TGTGCCAGCAGCCCGGGGTACACGCGGGCCGATGAG. The full variable domain, in which reference TRBV11-3 and TRBJ2-1 provide the parts outside the CDR3, is EAGVVQSPRYKIIEKKQPVAFWCNPISGHNTLYWYLQNLGQGPELLIRYENEEAVDDSQLPKDRFSAERLKGVDSTLKIQPAELGDSAVYLCASSPGYTRADEQFFGPGTRLTVL.